These 32 T cell receptor beta chains originate from one sample sequenced in a study of CD8 T cells in ankylosing spondylitis. TCRdb used MiXCR to reprocess the 5' RACE reads, holding one entry per CDR3 protein. The sample gives a few hundred thousand distinct CDR3 sequences, about 20% of which show up once; 3.5% is in the top ten. Input material: blood, either unsorted or a sorted T cell fraction (not recorded which). Receptor source: a female donor with ankylosing spondylitis or in good health (not recorded which).

J is TRBJ1-2 and V is TRBV12-5, with D possibly TRBD1 on 5 matching bases. With 6 bases removed from V and 4 bases from J, the gap between germline ends came to 15 bases. This CDR3 is 14 amino acids long. Germline assignment: CDR1 LGHNT and CDR2 FRNRAP. CDR3 loop: CASGWGDRVYGYTF. In DNA, the CDR3 is TGTGCTAGTGGCTGGGGGGATCGGGTCTATGGCTACACCTTC.

The chain uses TRBV7-3 and TRBJ2-3; D may be TRBD1 (6 bases). The CDR3 sequence is 13 residues long. The V and J ends lost 0 bases and 6 bases respectively, with 7 bases between them. CDR1 and CDR2 (germline): SGHTA, FQGTGA. CDR3 DNA: TGTGCCAGCAGCTTAACCCAGGGGGATACGCAGTATTTT. Translated: CASSLTQGDTQYF.

In its sample, this clonotype was seen a few times. The chain recombines TRBV29-1 with TRBJ2-3; a possible D gene is TRBD2 (6 bases). Germline V CDR1 and CDR2: SQVTM, ANQGSEA. The CDR3 covers 13 residues. V was trimmed by 4 bases and J by 3 bases, leaving 11 bases between them. The CDR3 DNA follows: TGCAGCGTTGCGCCGGAGGGGACAGATACGCAGTATTTT. Protein product: CSVAPEGTDTQYF.

The sample holds a few counts of this clonotype. The CDR3 region is CSADGFDTQYF. The CDR3 coding sequence is TGCAGTGCTGACGGGTTTGATACGCAGTATTTT. The chain joins TRBV20-1 to TRBJ2-3, with D uncertain. The ends were cut back, 5 bases at V and 6 bases at J, with 9 bases in the middle. This CDR3 is 11 amino acids long. Per germline, CDR1 DFQATT and CDR2 SNEGSKA (reference sequence).

The V gene is TRBV10-2, the J gene TRBJ1-5; perhaps TRBD1 as D (6 bases). Looked up from germline, CDR1 is WSHSY and CDR2 is SAAADI. The CDR3 is 13 residues long. The V end was cut by 7 bases, the J end by 7 bases, with 14 bases between. CDR3 residues: CASNSGEAQPQHF. Written as DNA, the CDR3 is TGCGCCAGCAACTCAGGGGAGGCACAGCCCCAGCATTTT.

This clonotype was recorded a few times. The CDR3 region has the DNA TGCAGTGCTAGCCTAGGATACCCCTACGAGCAGTACTTC. Encoded protein: CSASLGYPYEQYF. The chain uses TRBV20-1 and TRBJ2-7, with D unresolved. The CDR3 length is 13 residues. Germline CDR1 DFQATT, CDR2 SNEGSKA (reference sequence). Trimming stripped 3 bases from V and 2 bases from J, with 11 bases between.

This rearrangement joins TRBV19 to TRBJ2-2; the D is unclear. Trimming cost V 7 bases and J 6 bases, with 18 bases left between them. CDR1 LNHDA and CDR2 SQIVND come from the germline V gene (reference sequence). CDR3 length: 15 residues. The CDR3 loop is CASIPSDGFPGELFF. The DNA for the CDR3 is TGTGCCAGTATTCCCTCGGACGGCTTCCCCGGGGAGCTGTTTTTT.

This clonotype was counted only a few times. V gene TRBV6-6 combines with J gene TRBJ1-1; perhaps TRBD1 as D (5 bases). Per germline, CDR1 MNHNY and CDR2 SVGAGI (reference sequence). Trimming shortened V by 6 bases and J by 7 bases, and 15 bases separated the two germline ends. The CDR3 extends over 13 amino acids. Here the CDR3 reads CASSLPTASEAFF. CDR3 nucleotide sequence: TGTGCCAGCAGCCTACCGACAGCTAGTGAAGCTTTCTTT.

This clonotype was counted at least ten times. This rearrangement joins TRBV20-1 to TRBJ1-1; unclear D gene. The V gene's germline CDR1 is DFQATT and CDR2 SNEGSKA (reference sequence). CDR3 length: 15 residues. With 0 bases removed from V and 6 bases from J, the gap between germline ends came to 17 bases. CDR3 residues: CSARDTAGTVAEAFF. Here the CDR3 DNA reads TGCAGTGCTAGAGATACGGCCGGCACCGTCGCTGAAGCTTTCTTT.

This clonotype has just a few counts. The rearrangement links TRBV4-2 to TRBJ1-3; TRBD1 might be the D (5 bases). The V gene lost 0 bases and the J gene lost 4 bases, with 13 bases spanning the gap. CDR3 length equals 16 residues. The germline CDR1 and CDR2 sequences are LGHNA and YNFKEQ. The CDR3 is CASSQDFGGIGNTIYF. CDR3 DNA: TGTGCCAGCAGCCAAGATTTCGGGGGGATAGGAAACACCATATATTTT.

Concerning this clonotype itself: At one of its ends the junction is not consistent with the germline gene, which may arise from a read error. The chain couples TRBV2 to TRBJ2-2; D gene unclear. CDR3 size: 11 residues. In germline, CDR1 is SNHLY, CDR2 FYNNEI. The CDR3 spells CASSETGELFF. The CDR3 DNA reads TGCGCCAGCTCTGAAACCGGGGAGCTGTTTTTT.

The rearrangement links TRBV20-1 to TRBJ2-5, with 10 bases identical to TRBD2. The CDR3 has 15 amino acids. Germline V gene data show CDR1 as DFQATT and CDR2 as SNEGSKA (reference sequence). The V gene end was trimmed by 6 bases and the J gene end by 0 bases; junction bases not matched to a gene: 7. Here the CDR3 reads CSAFSSGSYQETQYF. CDR3 in DNA: TGCAGTGCCTTCTCTAGCGGGAGCTACCAAGAGACCCAGTACTTC.

Ten or more counts support this clonotype. This chain connects TRBV12-3 or TRBV12-4 to TRBJ2-1; maybe TRBD2 (6 bases). V was pared by 2 bases and J by 11 bases, with 10 bases between. The CDR3 sequence is 12 residues long. This CDR3 reads CASSLSGFKQFF. As DNA, the CDR3 is TGTGCCAGCAGTTTAAGCGGGTTTAAGCAGTTCTTC.

This clonotype was found a few times. The J gene is TRBJ1-1, the V gene TRBV10-3; tentative D call: TRBD1 (5 bases). V lost 4 bases to trimming and J lost 7 bases, with 16 bases between them. CDR1 and CDR2 (germline): ENHRY, SYGVKD. This CDR3 region has 14 residues. The CDR3 is CAISVGLSLGEAFF. The CDR3 coding sequence is TGTGCCATCAGTGTGGGACTTTCCTTGGGTGAAGCTTTCTTT.

This chain links TRBV6-5 with TRBJ2-2, with D possibly being TRBD1 (5 bases). Trimming cost V 2 bases and J 1 base, with 5 bases left between them. The CDR3 consists of 14 residues. Germline CDR1 and CDR2: MNHEY and SVGAGI. CDR3 residues: CASSYDRNTGELFF. CDR3 DNA: TGTGCCAGCAGTTACGACAGGAACACCGGGGAGCTGTTTTTT.

This clonotype came up a few times. The V gene is TRBV5-1, the J gene TRBJ2-3, with D maybe TRBD2 (6 bases). Trimming left V 5 bases short and J 4 bases short, with 20 bases between. Germline CDR1 and CDR2: SGHRS and YFSETQ. The CDR3 length is 16 residues. The CDR3 sequence: CASRRDSNLEADTQYF. DNA for the CDR3: TGCGCCAGCAGGAGGGACTCCAACCTGGAGGCAGATACGCAGTATTTT.

The V and J genes are TRBV4-2 and TRBJ2-7; 7 positions match TRBD1. Germline loops: CDR1 LGHNA, CDR2 YNFKEQ. Unmatched junction bases numbered 11, after V lost 4 bases and J lost 2 bases. CDR3 size: 16 residues. The CDR3 nucleotides are TGTGCCAGCAGCCCCGGGACAGCTGAAACGACCTACGAGCAGTACTTC. This encodes CASSPGTAETTYEQYF.

This chain uses TRBV6-1 with TRBJ1-1; D remains ambiguous. The CDR3 covers 13 residues. Trimming took 10 bases from V and 0 from J, leaving 12 bases between them. Germline assignment: CDR1 MNHNS and CDR2 SASEGT. Here the CDR3 reads CATNVKMNTEAFF. Written as DNA, the CDR3 is TGTGCCACCAACGTGAAGATGAACACTGAAGCTTTCTTT.

Many counts were recorded for this clonotype. This rearrangement joins TRBV7-2 to TRBJ2-1, with D hard to call. The CDR3 spans 12 residues. Germline lookup yields CDR1 SGHTA and CDR2 FQGNSA. The ends were cut back, 4 bases at V and 6 bases at J, with 7 bases in the middle. CDR3 nucleotides: TGTGCCAGCAGCTCCTGGCCCAATGAGCAGTTCTTC. Translated: CASSSWPNEQFF.

There are a few counts of this clonotype. J is TRBJ2-1 and V is TRBV5-5, with D possibly TRBD1 on 5 matching bases. The CDR3 spans 16 residues. Germline V gives CDR1 SGHKS, CDR2 YYEKEE (reference sequence). V was trimmed by 0 bases and J by 5 bases, leaving 15 bases between them. The DNA of the CDR3 is TGTGCCAGCAGCTTGGGTGGGATTCCAGGGCACAATGAGCAGTTCTTC. It codes for CASSLGGIPGHNEQFF.

At least ten counts were recorded for this clonotype. CDR3 in DNA: TGTGCCAGCAGTTTAGAGGCTCAGCCCCAGCATTTT. This encodes CASSLEAQPQHF. The chain uses TRBV27 and TRBJ1-5, with D unresolved. CDR3 length: 12 residues. Germline V gene data show CDR1 as MNHEY and CDR2 as SMNVEV (reference sequence). V was pared by 2 bases and J by 6 bases, with 5 bases between.

Only a few counts were recorded for this clonotype. CDR3 bases: TGCGCCAGCAGTGAGTCTGGAAGATCGATGAACAATGAGCAGTTCTTC. This translates into CASSESGRSMNNEQFF. The rearrangement joins TRBV10-1 to TRBJ2-1, with D uncertain. The CDR3 is 16 residues long. Germline V gene sequence: CDR1 WNHNN, CDR2 SYGVQD (reference sequence). V shed 0 bases and J shed 5 bases, with 14 bases lying between them.

This clonotype turned up a few times. This chain connects TRBV4-3 to TRBJ2-3; 9 nucleotides agree with TRBD2. The CDR3 spans 18 residues. V lost 0 bases and J lost 6; bases outside the gene matches: 13. CDR1 and CDR2 (germline): LGHNA, YSLEER. The CDR3 protein is CASSQEFRASGTRDTQYF. DNA of the CDR3: TGCGCCAGCAGCCAAGAATTCCGAGCTAGCGGGACTCGGGATACGCAGTATTTT.

This sequence joins TRBV5-5 and TRBJ1-5; unclear D gene. V was pared by 3 bases and J by 5 bases, with 12 bases between. The CDR3 is made up of 14 amino acids. The germline V gene has CDR1 SGHKS and CDR2 YYEKEE (reference sequence). CDR3 residues: CASSWVLTDQPQHF. CDR3 in DNA: TGTGCCAGCAGCTGGGTTCTTACGGATCAGCCCCAGCATTTT.

The chain recombines TRBV15 with TRBJ2-1; no clear D gene. Germline V gene data show CDR1 as LNHNV and CDR2 as YYDKDF (reference sequence). V was cut by 6 bases and J by 4 bases, with 7 bases left in between. The CDR3 totals 12 residues. Here the CDR3 DNA reads TGTGCCACCAGGATTTCGTACAATGAGCAGTTCTTC. This codes for CATRISYNEQFF.

The rearrangement joins TRBV4-1 to TRBJ2-1, with D hard to call. Trimming removed 0 bases at V and 9 bases at J, with 15 bases between. Germline V gene sequence: CDR1 MGHRA, CDR2 YSYEKL. The CDR3 consists of 15 residues. As DNA, the CDR3 is TGCGCCAGCAGCCAAGATCCCGAGATCATCACTGAGCAGTTCTTC. It is translated as CASSQDPEIITEQFF.

This clonotype was recorded at least ten times. The chain uses TRBV20-1 and TRBJ2-7; 13 bases agree with TRBD2. Germline V gives CDR1 DFQATT, CDR2 SNEGSKA (reference sequence). This CDR3 has 16 amino acids. V dropped 2 bases and J dropped 3; count of bases not matched to a gene: 7. The chain's CDR3 is CSARPTTSGRFYEQYF. Written as DNA, the CDR3 is TGCAGTGCTAGACCCACGACTAGCGGGAGGTTCTACGAGCAGTACTTC.

CDR3 nucleotide sequence: TGTGCCAGCAGCGTAGCAAGGTCCAATGAGCAGTTCTTC. Translating gives CASSVARSNEQFF. The chain recombines TRBV9 with TRBJ2-1; no reliable D call. The CDR3 runs to 13 residues. The V end was cut by 0 bases, the J end by 6 bases, with 7 bases between. Germline CDR1 SGDLS, CDR2 YYNGEE.

This chain connects TRBV6-5 to TRBJ1-1; D remains ambiguous. The CDR3 contains 14 residues. V was trimmed by 2 bases and J by 1 base, leaving 8 bases between them. Looked up from germline, CDR1 is MNHEY and CDR2 is SVGAGI. The DNA of the CDR3 is TGTGCCAGCAGTTACGTGGCGGAGAACACTGAAGCTTTCTTT. This codes for CASSYVAENTEAFF.

This clonotype came up once. V usage is TRBV20-1 and J usage is TRBJ2-7; D perhaps matches TRBD2 (5 bases). The CDR3 has 13 amino acids. V lost 6 bases to trimming and J lost 7 bases, with 19 bases between them. In germline, CDR1 is DFQATT, CDR2 SNEGSKA (reference sequence). The CDR3: CSADGQLSGEQYF. The CDR3 DNA is TGCAGTGCCGACGGGCAGCTCTCGGGGGAGCAGTACTTC.

This clonotype was found a few times. This chain uses TRBV10-3 with TRBJ2-5; D is perhaps TRBD1 (5 bases). The CDR3 is made up of 14 amino acids. CDR1 and CDR2 (germline): ENHRY, SYGVKD. V was shortened by 6 bases and J by 8 bases, with 19 bases between the two germline ends. CDR3 sequence reads: CAISADGHHGTQYF. For the CDR3, the DNA is TGTGCCATCAGCGCGGACGGACACCACGGTACCCAGTACTTC.

CDR3 loop: CASSPRTGRNNEQFF. Written as DNA, the CDR3 is TGTGCCAGCAGCCCCCGGACAGGGAGGAACAATGAGCAGTTCTTC. The chain joins TRBV7-2 to TRBJ2-1; 8 bases are shared with TRBD1. V lost 5 bases to trimming and J lost 5 bases; unmatched junction nucleotides: 8. The CDR3 length is 15 residues. Germline values: CDR1 SGHTA, CDR2 FQGNSA.